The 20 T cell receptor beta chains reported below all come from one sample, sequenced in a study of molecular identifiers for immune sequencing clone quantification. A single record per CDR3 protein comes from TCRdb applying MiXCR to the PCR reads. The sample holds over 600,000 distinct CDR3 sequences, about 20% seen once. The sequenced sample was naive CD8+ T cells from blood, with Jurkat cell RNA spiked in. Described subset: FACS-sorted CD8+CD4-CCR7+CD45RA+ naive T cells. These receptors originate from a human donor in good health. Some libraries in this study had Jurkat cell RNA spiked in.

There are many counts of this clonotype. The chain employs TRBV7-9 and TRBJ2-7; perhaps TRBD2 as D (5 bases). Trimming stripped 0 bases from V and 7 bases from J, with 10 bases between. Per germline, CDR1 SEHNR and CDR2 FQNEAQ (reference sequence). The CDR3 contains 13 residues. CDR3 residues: CASSLAIRGEQYF. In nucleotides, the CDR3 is TGTGCCAGCAGCTTAGCGATCCGGGGAGAGCAGTACTTC. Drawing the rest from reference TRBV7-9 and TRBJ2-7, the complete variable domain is DTGVSQNPRHKITKRGQNVTFRCDPISEHNRLYWYRQTLGQGPEFLTYFQNEAQLEKSRLLSDRFSAERPKGSFSTLEIQRTEQGDSAMYLCASSLAIRGEQYFGPGTRLTVT.

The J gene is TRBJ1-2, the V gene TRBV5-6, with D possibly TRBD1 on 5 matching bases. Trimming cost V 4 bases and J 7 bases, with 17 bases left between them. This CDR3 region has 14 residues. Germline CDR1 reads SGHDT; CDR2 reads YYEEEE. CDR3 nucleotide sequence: TGTGCCAGCAGCCGGGACGGCCCCTACTCTGGCTACACCTTC. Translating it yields CASSRDGPYSGYTF.

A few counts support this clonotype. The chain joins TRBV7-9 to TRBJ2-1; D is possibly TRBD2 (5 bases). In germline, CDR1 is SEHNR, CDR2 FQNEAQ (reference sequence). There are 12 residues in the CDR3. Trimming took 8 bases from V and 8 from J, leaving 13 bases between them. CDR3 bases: TGTGCCAGCGGTAATACTAGTTATGAGCAGTTCTTC. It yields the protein CASGNTSYEQFF. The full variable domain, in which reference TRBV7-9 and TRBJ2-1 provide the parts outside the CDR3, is DTGVSQNPRHKITKRGQNVTFRCDPISEHNRLYWYRQTLGQGPEFLTYFQNEAQLEKSRLLSDRFSAERPKGSFSTLEIQRTEQGDSAMYLCASGNTSYEQFFGPGTRLTVL.

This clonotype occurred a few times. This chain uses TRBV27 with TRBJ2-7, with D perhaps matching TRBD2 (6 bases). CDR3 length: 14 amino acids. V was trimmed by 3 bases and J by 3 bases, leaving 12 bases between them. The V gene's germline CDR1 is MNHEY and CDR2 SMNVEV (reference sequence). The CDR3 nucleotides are TGTGCCAGCAGTTTGATCGGGGGATTCTACGAGCAGTACTTC. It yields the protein CASSLIGGFYEQYF.

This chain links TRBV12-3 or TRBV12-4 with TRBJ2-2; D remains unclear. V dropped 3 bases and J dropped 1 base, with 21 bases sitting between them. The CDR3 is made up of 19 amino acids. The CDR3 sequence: CASSFRGQVTGKNTGELFF. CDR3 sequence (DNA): TGTGCCAGCAGTTTCAGAGGCCAGGTTACCGGAAAGAACACCGGGGAGCTGTTTTTT.

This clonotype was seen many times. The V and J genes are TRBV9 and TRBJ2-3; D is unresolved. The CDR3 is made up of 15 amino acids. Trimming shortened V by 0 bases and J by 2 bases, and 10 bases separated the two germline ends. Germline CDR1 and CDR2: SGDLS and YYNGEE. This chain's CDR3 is CASSVVDTLTDTQYF. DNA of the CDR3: TGTGCCAGCAGCGTAGTAGACACCCTCACAGATACGCAGTATTTT.

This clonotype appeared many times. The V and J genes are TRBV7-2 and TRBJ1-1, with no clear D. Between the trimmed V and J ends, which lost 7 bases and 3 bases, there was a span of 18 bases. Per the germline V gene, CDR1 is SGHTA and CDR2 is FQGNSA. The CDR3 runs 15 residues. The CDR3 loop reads CASTLAHTVYTEAFF. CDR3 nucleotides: TGTGCCAGCACCTTGGCCCACACAGTTTACACTGAAGCTTTCTTT.

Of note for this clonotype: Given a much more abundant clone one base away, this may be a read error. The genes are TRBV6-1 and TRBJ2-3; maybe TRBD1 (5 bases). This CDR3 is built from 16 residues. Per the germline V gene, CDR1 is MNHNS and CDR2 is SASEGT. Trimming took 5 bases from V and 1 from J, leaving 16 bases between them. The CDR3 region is CASSNNRLRGTDTQYF. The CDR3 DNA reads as TGTGCCAGCAGTAACAACAGGCTCCGGGGCACAGATACGCAGTATTTT.

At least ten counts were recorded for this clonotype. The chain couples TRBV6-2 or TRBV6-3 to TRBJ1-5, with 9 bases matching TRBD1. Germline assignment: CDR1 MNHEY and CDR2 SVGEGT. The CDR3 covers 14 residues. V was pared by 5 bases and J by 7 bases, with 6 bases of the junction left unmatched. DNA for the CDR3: TGTGCCAGCAGTCGTGGGACAGGGATACAGCCCCAGCATTTT. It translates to CASSRGTGIQPQHF.

The CDR3 sequence: CASSLDVGAVYSGNTIYF. In DNA, the CDR3 is TGTGCCAGCAGCTTAGATGTAGGAGCAGTCTACTCTGGAAACACCATATATTTT. This sequence joins TRBV11-2 and TRBJ1-3; D unclear. The CDR3 runs to 18 residues. CDR1 is SGHAT and CDR2 is FQNNGV in the germline V gene. V lost 0 bases to trimming and J lost 0 bases, with 15 bases between them.

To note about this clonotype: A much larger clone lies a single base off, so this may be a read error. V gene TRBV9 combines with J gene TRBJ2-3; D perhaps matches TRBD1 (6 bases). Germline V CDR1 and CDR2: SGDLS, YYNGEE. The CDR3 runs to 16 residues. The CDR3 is CASSPKDRPSTDAQYF. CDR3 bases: TGTGCCAGCAGCCCTAAGGACAGACCTAGCACAGATGCGCAGTATTTT.

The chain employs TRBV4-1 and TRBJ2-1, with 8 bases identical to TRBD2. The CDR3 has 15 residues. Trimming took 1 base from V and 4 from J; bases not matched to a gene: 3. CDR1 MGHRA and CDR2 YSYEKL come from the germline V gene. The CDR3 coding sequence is TGCGCCAGCAGCCAAGCGGGACTAGAGTACAATGAGCAGTTCTTC. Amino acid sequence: CASSQAGLEYNEQFF.

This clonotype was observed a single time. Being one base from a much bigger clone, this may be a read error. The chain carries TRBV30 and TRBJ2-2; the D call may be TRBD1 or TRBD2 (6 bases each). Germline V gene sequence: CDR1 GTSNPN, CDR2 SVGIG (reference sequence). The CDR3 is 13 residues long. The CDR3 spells CALRGANTGGLFF. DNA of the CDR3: TGTGCCCTGAGGGGGGCGAACACCGGGGGGCTGTTTTTT.

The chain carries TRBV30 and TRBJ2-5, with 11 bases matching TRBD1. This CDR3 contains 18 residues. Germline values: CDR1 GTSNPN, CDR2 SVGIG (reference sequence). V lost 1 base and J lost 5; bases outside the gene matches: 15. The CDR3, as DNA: TGTGCCTGGAGTGGTTTTTACCCGGGACAGGGGGTCGAGGAGACCCAGTACTTC. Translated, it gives CAWSGFYPGQGVEETQYF.

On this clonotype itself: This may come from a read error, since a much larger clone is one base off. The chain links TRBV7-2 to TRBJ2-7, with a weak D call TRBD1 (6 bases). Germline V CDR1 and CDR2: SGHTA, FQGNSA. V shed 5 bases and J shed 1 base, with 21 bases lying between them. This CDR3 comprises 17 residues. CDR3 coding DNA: TGTGCCAGCAGCCTCTCAGGGGCCGGAATCCAATCCTACGAGCAGTACTTC. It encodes CASSLSGAGIQSYEQYF.

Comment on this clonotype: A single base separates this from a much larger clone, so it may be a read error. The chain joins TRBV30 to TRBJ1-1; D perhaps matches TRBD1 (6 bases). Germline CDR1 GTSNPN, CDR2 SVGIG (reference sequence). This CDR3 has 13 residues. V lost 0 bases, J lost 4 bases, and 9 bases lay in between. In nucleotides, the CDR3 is TGTGCCTGGAGTGTAGGGGGGAGCACTGAAGCTTTCTTT. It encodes CAWSVGGSTEAFF. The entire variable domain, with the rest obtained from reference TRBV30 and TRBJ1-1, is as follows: SQTIHQWPATLVQPVGSPLSLECTVEGTSNPNLYWYRQAAGRGLQLLFYSVGIGQISSEVPQNLSASRPQDRQFILSSKKLLLSDSGFYLCAWSVGGSTEAFFGQGTRLTVV.

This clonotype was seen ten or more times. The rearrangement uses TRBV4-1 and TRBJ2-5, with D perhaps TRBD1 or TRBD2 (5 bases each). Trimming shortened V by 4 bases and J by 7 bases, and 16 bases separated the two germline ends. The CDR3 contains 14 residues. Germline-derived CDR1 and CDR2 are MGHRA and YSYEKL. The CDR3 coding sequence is TGCGCCAGCAGCCCGGGACGGGCCCTAGGGACCCAGTACTTC. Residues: CASSPGRALGTQYF.

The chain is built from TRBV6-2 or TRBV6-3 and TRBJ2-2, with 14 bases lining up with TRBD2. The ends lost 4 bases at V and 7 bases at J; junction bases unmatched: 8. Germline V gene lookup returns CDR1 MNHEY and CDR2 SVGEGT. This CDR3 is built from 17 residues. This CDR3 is CASSSRLAGGPDGELFF. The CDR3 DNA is TGTGCCAGCAGTTCCAGACTAGCGGGGGGGCCTGACGGGGAGCTGTTTTTT.

The CDR3 is CASSRGQPDTQYF. The CDR3 DNA reads as TGTGCCAGTAGTCGAGGCCAGCCAGATACGCAGTATTTT. This sequence joins TRBV19 and TRBJ2-3, with unresolved D. The CDR3 contains 13 residues. Trimming cost V 5 bases and J 4 bases, with 10 bases left between them. Germline V gene lookup returns CDR1 LNHDA and CDR2 SQIVND (reference sequence).

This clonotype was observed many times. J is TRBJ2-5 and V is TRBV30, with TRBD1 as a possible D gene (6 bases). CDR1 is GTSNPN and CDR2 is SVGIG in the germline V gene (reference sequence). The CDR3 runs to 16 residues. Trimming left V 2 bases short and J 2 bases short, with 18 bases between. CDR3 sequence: CAWSQTSGTFQETQYF. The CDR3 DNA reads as TGTGCCTGGAGTCAGACCTCCGGGACATTTCAAGAGACCCAGTACTTC.